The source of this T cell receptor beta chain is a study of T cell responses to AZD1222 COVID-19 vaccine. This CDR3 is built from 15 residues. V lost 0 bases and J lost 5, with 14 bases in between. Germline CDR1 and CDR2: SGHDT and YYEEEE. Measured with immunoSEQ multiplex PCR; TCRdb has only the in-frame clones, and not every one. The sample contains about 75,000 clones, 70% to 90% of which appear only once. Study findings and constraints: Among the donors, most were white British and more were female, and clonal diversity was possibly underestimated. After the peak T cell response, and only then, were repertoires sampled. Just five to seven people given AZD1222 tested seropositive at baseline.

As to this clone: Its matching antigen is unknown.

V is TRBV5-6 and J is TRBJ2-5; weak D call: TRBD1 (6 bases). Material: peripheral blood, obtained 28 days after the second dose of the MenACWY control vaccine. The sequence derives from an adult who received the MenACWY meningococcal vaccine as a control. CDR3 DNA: TGTGCCAGCAGCTTGGTGCAGGGGATCGGGGAGACCCAGTACTTC. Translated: CASSLVQGIGETQYF.